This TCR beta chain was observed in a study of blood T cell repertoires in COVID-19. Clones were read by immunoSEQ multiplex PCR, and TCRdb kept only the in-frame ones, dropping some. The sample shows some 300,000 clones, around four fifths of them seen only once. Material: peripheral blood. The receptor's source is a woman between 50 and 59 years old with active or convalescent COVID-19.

The CDR3 DNA follows: TGTGCCAGCAGCCCCATTCCGACAGGGCTAGGGGCTGGGGCCAACGTCCTGACTTTC. Encoded protein: CASSPIPTGLGAGANVLTF. The V call is TRBV5-6, the J call TRBJ2-6, with 7 nucleotides matching TRBD1. The germline gives CDR1 SGHDT, CDR2 YYEEEE. Losses at the gene ends were 4 bases for V and 2 bases for J; bases not matched to a gene: 15. There are 19 residues in the CDR3.